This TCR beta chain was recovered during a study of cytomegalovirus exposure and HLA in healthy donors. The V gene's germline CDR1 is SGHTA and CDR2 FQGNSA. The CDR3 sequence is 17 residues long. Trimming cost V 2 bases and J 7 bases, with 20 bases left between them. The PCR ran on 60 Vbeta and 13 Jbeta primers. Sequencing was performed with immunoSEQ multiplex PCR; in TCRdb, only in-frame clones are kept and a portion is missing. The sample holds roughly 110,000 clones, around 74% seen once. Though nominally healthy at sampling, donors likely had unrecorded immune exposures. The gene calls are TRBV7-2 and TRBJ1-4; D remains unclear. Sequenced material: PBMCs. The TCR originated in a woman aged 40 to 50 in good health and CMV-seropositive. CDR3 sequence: CASSLINIGDTGEKLFF. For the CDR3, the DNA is TGTGCCAGCAGCTTAATCAACATCGGGGATACGGGTGAAAAACTGTTTTTT.